Listed here are 15 T cell receptor beta chains from one sample, sequenced in a study of T-cell memory formation after mild COVID-19. TCRdb reprocessed the 5' RACE reads via MiXCR and lists one record per CDR3 protein. Of approximately 100,000 distinct CDR3 sequences listed, approximately 17% are singletons. The sequenced material came from PBMCs or a T cell subset sorted from them (not recorded which). All receptors derive from an adult woman who had mild COVID-19 (a few samples of this study predate the infection). Cell type and time point are not known.

This chain links TRBV5-6 with TRBJ2-2; D gene uncertain. In germline, CDR1 is SGHDT, CDR2 YYEEEE. V lost 5 bases to trimming and J lost 5 bases, with 7 bases between them. The CDR3 consists of 12 residues. The CDR3 loop reads CASRAETGELFF. CDR3 nucleotides: TGTGCCAGCAGGGCAGAGACCGGGGAGCTGTTTTTT.

V gene TRBV5-1 combines with J gene TRBJ1-1; 9 bases match TRBD1. Germline V CDR1 and CDR2: SGHRS, YFSETQ. The CDR3 spans 16 residues. J lost 4 bases, V lost 3 bases, and 10 bases had no gene match. The CDR3 loop reads CASSSRTGVVPTEAFF. As DNA, the CDR3 is TGCGCCAGCAGCTCACGGACAGGGGTGGTCCCCACTGAAGCTTTCTTT.

This clonotype turned up a few times. The CDR3 bases are TGTGCCAGCAGCCCGACAGTTTACTATGGCTACACCTTC. Its translation: CASSPTVYYGYTF. This chain uses TRBV12-3 or TRBV12-4 with TRBJ1-2, with D perhaps TRBD1 (5 bases). The CDR3 spans 13 residues. Trimming shortened V by 6 bases and J by 3 bases, and 11 bases separated the two germline ends.

At least ten counts were recorded for this clonotype. This chain connects TRBV24-1 to TRBJ2-1, with TRBD2 as a possible D gene (7 bases). Trimming shortened V by 11 bases and J by 8 bases, and 15 bases separated the two germline ends. The CDR3 contains 12 residues. Per the germline V gene, CDR1 is KGHDR and CDR2 is SFDVKD. The CDR3 here is CASGGPGDEQFF. DNA for the CDR3: TGTGCCAGCGGGGGCCCCGGAGATGAGCAGTTCTTC.

This clonotype was counted many times. This CDR3 is CASSEVGAYEQYF. The DNA for the CDR3 is TGTGCCAGCAGCGAGGTCGGAGCCTACGAGCAGTACTTC. The chain joins TRBV7-2 to TRBJ2-7; D is undetermined. This CDR3 has 13 amino acids. Germline V CDR1 and CDR2: SGHTA, FQGNSA. V was cut by 5 bases and J by 2 bases, with 10 bases left in between.

This clonotype was counted only a few times. In nucleotides, the CDR3 is TGTGCCAGCAGCGTAGAGGGCAGCCGCTACAATGAGCAGTTCTTC. Translation gives CASSVEGSRYNEQFF. V and J are TRBV9 and TRBJ2-1; unclear D gene. V gave up 0 bases and J gave up 3 bases, with 10 bases separating them. In germline, CDR1 is SGDLS, CDR2 YYNGEE. The CDR3 is 15 amino acids.

The chain has TRBV29-1 and TRBJ2-5; TRBD2 matches 8 bases. This CDR3 has 15 residues. Germline V gives CDR1 SQVTM, CDR2 ANQGSEA. V shed 6 bases, J shed 1 base, and the junction held 10 bases outside the gene matches. In DNA form, the CDR3 reads TGCAGCGTCCCTAGGGGGGCGGGGGGCCAAGAGACCCAGTACTTC. Its translation: CSVPRGAGGQETQYF.

This clonotype was picked up a small number of times. J is TRBJ1-1 and V is TRBV7-9; D is undetermined. Germline loops: CDR1 SEHNR, CDR2 FQNEAQ (reference sequence). This CDR3 comprises 12 residues. Trimming took 3 bases from V and 4 from J, leaving 6 bases between them. In nucleotides, the CDR3 is TGTGCCAGCAGCTTCTCCAGCACTGAAGCTTTCTTT. Residues: CASSFSSTEAFF.

This clonotype was observed a few times. J is TRBJ2-4 and V is TRBV15; D not certain. The V end was cut by 0 bases, the J end by 0 bases, with 9 bases between. The CDR3 is 16 residues long. The germline gives CDR1 LNHNV, CDR2 YYDKDF (reference sequence). This chain's CDR3 is CATSREAAIAKNIQYF. In nucleotides, the CDR3 is TGTGCCACCAGCAGAGAGGCGGCGATAGCCAAAAACATTCAGTACTTC.

This clonotype was observed a handful of times. The rearrangement joins TRBV3-1 to TRBJ2-7; a weak D match, TRBD2 (6 bases). The CDR3 loop spans 17 amino acids. V was shortened by 0 bases and J by 3 bases, with 18 bases between the two germline ends. Germline lookup yields CDR1 LGHDT and CDR2 YNNKEL (reference sequence). The CDR3 coding sequence is TGTGCCAGCAGCCAAGAAAGGCCGGGAGAGAAGAGCTACGAGCAGTACTTC. It encodes CASSQERPGEKSYEQYF.

The chain joins TRBV7-3 to TRBJ2-3; D gene uncertain. V was trimmed by 3 bases and J by 6 bases, leaving 7 bases between them. CDR3 length: 12 residues. The germline gives CDR1 SGHTA, CDR2 FQGTGA. The CDR3 nucleotides are TGTGCCAGCAGCTTCACCGGGGATACGCAGTATTTT. The encoded protein is CASSFTGDTQYF.

The rearrangement joins TRBV2 to TRBJ1-6; D is perhaps TRBD1 (5 bases). From germline, CDR1 is SNHLY and CDR2 FYNNEI. This CDR3 region has 15 residues. The V and J ends lost 2 bases and 7 bases respectively, with 12 bases between them. This CDR3 is CASSEWGPENSPLHF. CDR3 in DNA: TGTGCCAGCAGTGAATGGGGCCCCGAGAATTCACCCCTCCACTTT.

This clonotype turned up a few times. The CDR3 protein is CASSMGQGDVNTEAFF. The CDR3 coding sequence is TGTGCCAGTAGTATGGGACAGGGGGACGTGAACACTGAAGCTTTCTTT. The chain carries TRBV19 and TRBJ1-1; 11 bases align to TRBD1. CDR3 size: 16 residues. Germline V gene lookup returns CDR1 LNHDA and CDR2 SQIVND (reference sequence). J was trimmed by 0 bases and V by 3 bases; bases with no gene match: 3.

The rearrangement links TRBV3-1 to TRBJ2-3; 10 bases are shared with TRBD2. Per germline, CDR1 LGHDT and CDR2 YNNKEL (reference sequence). With 3 bases clipped from V and 6 bases from J, the junction kept 12 bases outside the gene matches. The CDR3 length is 17 residues. CDR3 nucleotide sequence: TGTGCCAGCAGCCAGGCCCTAAGCGGGGGGGCCGGTGATACGCAGTATTTT. This codes for CASSQALSGGAGDTQYF.

This clonotype appeared a few times. The J gene is TRBJ1-1, the V gene TRBV29-1; D might be TRBD1 (6 bases). Germline V gene lookup returns CDR1 SQVTM and CDR2 ANQGSEA. The CDR3 totals 15 residues. Trimming stripped 5 bases from V and 1 base from J, with 17 bases between. The CDR3 loop reads CSVSEVGHSNTEAFF. CDR3 nucleotide sequence: TGCAGCGTTTCCGAGGTGGGACACTCGAACACTGAAGCTTTCTTT.